This is a list of T cell receptor beta chains from one sample in a study of T-cell memory formation after mild COVID-19. MiXCR was run by TCRdb on the 5' RACE reads, yielding one entry per CDR3 protein. Of 300,000 to 350,000 distinct CDR3 sequences detected, approximately 15% appear once; the ten largest clones hold around 23%. Material for sequencing was PBMCs or a T cell subset sorted from them (not recorded which). The receptor source for this set is a man aged 18 to 29 who had mild COVID-19 (a few samples of this study predate the infection). Cell type and time point are not known. Each CDR3 is given with its conserved first and last residue. A D gene is named only where the DNA matches it firmly. Clone size is not always given. Where it is, it says once, few, many or a class for expanded clones.

d_gene: NA
abundance: few
j_gene: TRBJ1-1
v_gene: TRBV7-2
CDR3aa: CASRKAANTEAFF
CDR3nt: TGTGCCAGCAGAAAAGCGGCGAACACTGAAGCTTTCTTT

d_gene: TRBD1
abundance: many
j_gene: TRBJ2-2
v_gene: TRBV7-7
CDR3aa: CASSKDRGSGELFF
CDR3nt: TGTGCCAGCAGCAAGGACAGGGGCTCCGGGGAGCTGTTTTTT

d_gene: NA
abundance: NA
j_gene: TRBJ2-5
v_gene: TRBV11-2
CDR3aa: CASRRGAKETQYF
CDR3nt: TGTGCCAGCAGACGAGGGGCTAAAGAGACCCAGTACTTC

d_gene: NA
abundance: many
j_gene: TRBJ2-7
v_gene: TRBV7-6
CDR3aa: CASSPGGYEQYF
CDR3nt: TGTGCCAGCAGTCCCGGGGGCTACGAGCAGTACTTC

d_gene: NA
abundance: many
j_gene: TRBJ1-5
v_gene: TRBV7-2
CDR3aa: CASSLTGNQPQHF
CDR3nt: TGTGCCAGCAGCTTAACGGGGAACCAGCCCCAGCATTTT

d_gene: NA
abundance: NA
j_gene: TRBJ1-1
v_gene: TRBV7-2
CDR3aa: CASSFRRTVEAFF
CDR3nt: TGTGCCAGCAGCTTTAGACGGACGGTTGAAGCTTTCTTT

d_gene: NA
abundance: NA
j_gene: TRBJ1-1
v_gene: TRBV12-3/TRBV12-4
CDR3aa: CASSFYGGTTEAFF
CDR3nt: TGTGCCAGCAGTTTCTACGGGGGGACCACTGAAGCTTTCTTT

d_gene: NA
abundance: NA
j_gene: TRBJ1-1
v_gene: TRBV3-1
CDR3aa: CASSPIVGRAFF
CDR3nt: TGTGCCAGCAGCCCGATCGTGGGGAGGGCTTTCTTT

d_gene: TRBD1
abundance: NA
j_gene: TRBJ2-7
v_gene: TRBV20-1
CDR3aa: CSARGQGSYYEQYF
CDR3nt: TGCAGTGCCCGGGGACAGGGGTCCTACTACGAGCAGTACTTC

d_gene: NA
abundance: few
j_gene: TRBJ1-1
v_gene: TRBV29-1
CDR3aa: CSVGQENTEAFF
CDR3nt: TGCAGCGTTGGACAGGAGAACACTGAAGCTTTCTTT

d_gene: NA
abundance: NA
j_gene: TRBJ1-2
v_gene: TRBV28
CDR3aa: CASSLKPYGYTF
CDR3nt: TGTGCCAGCAGTTTAAAACCGTATGGCTACACCTTC

d_gene: TRBD1
abundance: few
j_gene: TRBJ1-1
v_gene: TRBV4-3
CDR3aa: CASSQAGHGEQGHTEAFF
CDR3nt: TGCGCCAGCAGCCAAGCGGGCCATGGGGAACAGGGGCACACTGAAGCTTTCTTT

d_gene: TRBD2
abundance: few
j_gene: TRBJ2-5
v_gene: TRBV7-2
CDR3aa: CASSSGGPETQYF
CDR3nt: TGTGCCAGCAGTTCGGGGGGGCCAGAGACCCAGTACTTC

d_gene: TRBD2
abundance: NA
j_gene: TRBJ2-5
v_gene: TRBV15
CDR3aa: CATVRGYQETQYF
CDR3nt: TGTGCCACGGTGCGGGGGTACCAAGAGACCCAGTACTTC

d_gene: NA
abundance: few
j_gene: TRBJ2-1
v_gene: TRBV7-9
CDR3aa: CASCPPGSSYNEQFF
CDR3nt: TGTGCCAGCTGCCCCCCGGGGAGCTCCTACAATGAGCAGTTCTTC

d_gene: NA
abundance: few
j_gene: TRBJ2-3
v_gene: TRBV11-2
CDR3aa: CASSSSHSFTDTQYF
CDR3nt: TGTGCCAGCAGCTCTAGCCACTCTTTCACAGATACGCAGTATTTT